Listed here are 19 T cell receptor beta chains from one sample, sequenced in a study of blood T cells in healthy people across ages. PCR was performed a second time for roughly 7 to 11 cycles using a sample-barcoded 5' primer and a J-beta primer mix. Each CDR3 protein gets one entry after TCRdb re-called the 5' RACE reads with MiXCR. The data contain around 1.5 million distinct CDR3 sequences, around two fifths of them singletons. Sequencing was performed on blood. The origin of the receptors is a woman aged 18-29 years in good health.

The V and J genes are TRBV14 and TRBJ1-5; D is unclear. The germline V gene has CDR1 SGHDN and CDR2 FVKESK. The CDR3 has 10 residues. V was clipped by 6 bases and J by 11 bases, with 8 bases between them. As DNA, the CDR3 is TGTGCCAGCAGACAGTCAGCCCAGCATTTT. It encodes CASRQSAQHF.

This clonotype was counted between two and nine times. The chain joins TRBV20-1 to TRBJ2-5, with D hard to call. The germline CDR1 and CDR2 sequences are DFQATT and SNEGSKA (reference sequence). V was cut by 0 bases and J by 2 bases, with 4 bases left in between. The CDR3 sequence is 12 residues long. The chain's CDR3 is CSARDQQETQYF. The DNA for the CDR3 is TGCAGTGCTAGAGATCAGCAAGAGACCCAGTACTTC.

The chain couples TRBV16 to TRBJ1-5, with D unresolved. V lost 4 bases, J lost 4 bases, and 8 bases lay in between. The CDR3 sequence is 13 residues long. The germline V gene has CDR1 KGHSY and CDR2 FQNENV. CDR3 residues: CASSPGRNQPQHF. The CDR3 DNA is TGTGCCAGCAGCCCAGGCAGGAATCAGCCCCAGCATTTT.

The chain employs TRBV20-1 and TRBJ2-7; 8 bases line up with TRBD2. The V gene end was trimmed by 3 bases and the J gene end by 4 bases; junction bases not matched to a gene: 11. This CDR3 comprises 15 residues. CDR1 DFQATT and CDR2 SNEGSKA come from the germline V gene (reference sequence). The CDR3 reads CSASNPGLVGYEQYF. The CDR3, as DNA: TGCAGTGCTAGTAATCCGGGACTAGTGGGATACGAGCAGTACTTC.

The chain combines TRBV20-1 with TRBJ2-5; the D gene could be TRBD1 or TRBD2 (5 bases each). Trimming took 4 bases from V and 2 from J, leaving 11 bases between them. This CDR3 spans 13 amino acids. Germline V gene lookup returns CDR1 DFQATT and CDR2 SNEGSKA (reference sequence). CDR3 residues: CSAKQDSQETQYF. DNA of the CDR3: TGCAGTGCTAAACAGGACTCTCAAGAGACCCAGTACTTC.

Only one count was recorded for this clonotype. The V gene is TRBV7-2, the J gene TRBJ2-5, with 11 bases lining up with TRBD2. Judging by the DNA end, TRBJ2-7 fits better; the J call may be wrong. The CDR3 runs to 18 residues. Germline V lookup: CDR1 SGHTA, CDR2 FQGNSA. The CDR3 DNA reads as TGTGCCAGCAGCTTAGCGTCTAGCGGGAGGAGCATACGATACGAGCAGTACTTC. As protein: CASSLASSGRSIRYEQYF.

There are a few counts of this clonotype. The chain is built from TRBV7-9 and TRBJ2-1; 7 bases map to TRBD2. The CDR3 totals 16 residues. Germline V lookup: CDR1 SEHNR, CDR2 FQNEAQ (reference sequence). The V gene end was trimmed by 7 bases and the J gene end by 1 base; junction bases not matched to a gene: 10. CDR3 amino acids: CASIATGTTSYNEQFF. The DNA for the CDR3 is TGTGCCAGCATCGCTACCGGGACTACGTCCTACAATGAGCAGTTCTTC.

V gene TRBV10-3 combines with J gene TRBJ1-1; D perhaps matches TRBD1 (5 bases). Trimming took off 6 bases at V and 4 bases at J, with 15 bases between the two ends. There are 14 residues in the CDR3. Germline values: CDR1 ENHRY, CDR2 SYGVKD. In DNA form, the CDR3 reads TGTGCCATCAGGGGAGGGACCTTTTCCACTGAAGCTTTCTTT. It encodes CAIRGGTFSTEAFF.

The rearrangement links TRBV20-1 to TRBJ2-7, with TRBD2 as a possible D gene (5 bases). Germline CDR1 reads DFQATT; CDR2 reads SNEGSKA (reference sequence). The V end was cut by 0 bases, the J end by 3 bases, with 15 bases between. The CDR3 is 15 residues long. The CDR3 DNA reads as TGCAGTGCTAGAGATAGGCGAGGGCCCCTCTACGAGCAGTACTTC. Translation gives CSARDRRGPLYEQYF.

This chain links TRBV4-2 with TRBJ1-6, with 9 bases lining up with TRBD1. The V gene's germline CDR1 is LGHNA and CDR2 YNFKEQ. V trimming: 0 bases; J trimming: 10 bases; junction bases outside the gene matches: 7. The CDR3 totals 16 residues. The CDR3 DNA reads TGTGCCAGCAGCCAAGATTGGAGACAGGGGGGATCACCCCTCCACTTT. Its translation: CASSQDWRQGGSPLHF.

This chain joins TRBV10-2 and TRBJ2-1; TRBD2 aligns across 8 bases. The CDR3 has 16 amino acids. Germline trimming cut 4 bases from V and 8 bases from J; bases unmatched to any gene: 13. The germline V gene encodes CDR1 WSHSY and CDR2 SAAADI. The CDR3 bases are TGCGCCAGCAGTGGGTTCGTAAGCGGGAGTTACTATGAGCAGTTCTTC. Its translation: CASSGFVSGSYYEQFF.

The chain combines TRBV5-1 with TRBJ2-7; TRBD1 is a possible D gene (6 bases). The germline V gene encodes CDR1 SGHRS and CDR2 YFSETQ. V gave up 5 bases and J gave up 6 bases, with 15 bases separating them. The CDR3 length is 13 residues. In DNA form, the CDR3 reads TGCGCCAGCAGTCCTACTGGGGGCAGCGAGCAGTACTTC. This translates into CASSPTGGSEQYF.

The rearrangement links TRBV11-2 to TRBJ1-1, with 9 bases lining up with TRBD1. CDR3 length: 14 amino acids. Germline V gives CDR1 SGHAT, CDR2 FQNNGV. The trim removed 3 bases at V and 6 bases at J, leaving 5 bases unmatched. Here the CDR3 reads CASSFTGGLAEAFF. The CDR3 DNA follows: TGTGCCAGCAGCTTTACAGGGGGCCTCGCTGAAGCTTTCTTT.

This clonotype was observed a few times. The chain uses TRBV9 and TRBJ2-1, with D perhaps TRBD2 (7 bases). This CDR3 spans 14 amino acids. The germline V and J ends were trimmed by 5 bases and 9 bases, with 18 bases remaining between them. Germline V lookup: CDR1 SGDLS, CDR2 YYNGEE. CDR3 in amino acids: CASSEGGFVSEQFF. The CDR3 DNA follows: TGTGCCAGCAGTGAGGGGGGGTTCGTTAGTGAGCAGTTCTTC.

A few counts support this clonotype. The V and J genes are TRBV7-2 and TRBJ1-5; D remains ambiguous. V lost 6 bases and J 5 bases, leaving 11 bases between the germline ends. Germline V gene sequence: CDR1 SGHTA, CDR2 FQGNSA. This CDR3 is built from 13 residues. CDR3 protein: CASSIQIYQPQHF. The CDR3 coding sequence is TGTGCCAGCAGTATCCAGATCTATCAGCCCCAGCATTTT.

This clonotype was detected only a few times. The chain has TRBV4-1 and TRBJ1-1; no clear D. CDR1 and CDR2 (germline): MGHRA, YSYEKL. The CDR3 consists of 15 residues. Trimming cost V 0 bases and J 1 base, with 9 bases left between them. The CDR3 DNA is TGCGCCAGCAGCCAAGATCGGGATCGGAACACTGAAGCTTTCTTT. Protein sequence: CASSQDRDRNTEAFF.

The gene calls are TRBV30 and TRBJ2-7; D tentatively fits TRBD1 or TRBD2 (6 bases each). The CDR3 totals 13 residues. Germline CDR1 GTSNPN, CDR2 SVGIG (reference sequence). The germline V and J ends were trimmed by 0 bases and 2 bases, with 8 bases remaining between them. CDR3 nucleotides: TGTGCCTGGAGTGTCCGGGGGCCCTACGAGCAGTACTTC. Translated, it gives CAWSVRGPYEQYF.

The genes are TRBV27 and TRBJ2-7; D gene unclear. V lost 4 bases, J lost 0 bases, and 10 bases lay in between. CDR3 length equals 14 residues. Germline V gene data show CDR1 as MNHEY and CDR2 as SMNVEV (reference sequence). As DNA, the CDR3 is TGTGCCAGCAGTTCATACATGAGCTCCTACGAGCAGTACTTC. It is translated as CASSSYMSSYEQYF.

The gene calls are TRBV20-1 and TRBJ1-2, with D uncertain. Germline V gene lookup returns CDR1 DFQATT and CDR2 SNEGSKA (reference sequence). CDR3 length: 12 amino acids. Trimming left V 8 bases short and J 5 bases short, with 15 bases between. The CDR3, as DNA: TGCAGTCCCAAAGAAGGCAGATATGGCTACACCTTC. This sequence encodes CSPKEGRYGYTF.